Reported below is one TCR beta chain. The donors were members of the validation cohort comprising approximately 120 subjects, separate from the roughly 690-subject first cohort. This table comes from immunoSEQ multiplex PCR, and its TCRdb copy is limited to in-frame clones, with some not included. The table lists more than 95,000 clones, approximately 88% of them singletons. This sample was included in a study of cytomegalovirus exposure and HLA in healthy donors. Study as a whole: In a later analysis, it was reported that the roughly 130 validation repertoires had been produced on the same platform as the 600 to 850 repertoires belonging to the first cohort.

The germline CDR1 and CDR2 sequences are MNHEY and SVGAGI. This CDR3 is built from 16 residues. The V segment lost 1 base and the J segment 6 bases; nucleotides outside the gene matches: 6. The TCR comes from a man younger than 30 in good health and CMV-seronegative. The specimen sequenced was PBMCs. V and J are TRBV6-5 and TRBJ2-1; TRBD2 aligns across 10 bases. The CDR3: CASSYYGTSVSNEQFF. As DNA, the CDR3 is TGTGCCAGCAGTTACTATGGGACTAGCGTGAGCAATGAGCAGTTCTTC.